The present T cell receptor beta chain was sequenced within a study of spatial heterogeneity in lung cancer. This clonotype was counted at least ten times. Antigen unknown. Every cDNA TCR molecule received its own unique molecular identifier. In TCRdb, the 5' RACE reads were re-called with MiXCR into one record per CDR3 protein. The sample shows just under 40,000 distinct CDR3 sequences, approximately 6.3% of them seen only once. General study results and limits: Blood carried ubiquitous expanded tumor TCRs more at resection than follow-up.

Unmatched junction bases numbered 7, after V lost 0 bases and J lost 8 bases. Germline assignment: CDR1 SGHRS and CDR2 YFSETQ. The CDR3 has 17 residues. The time point was: sample taken at primary tumor resection. Whole RNA, which was extracted from tumor, nontumor lung tissue or frozen PBMC, was sequenced without any cell sorting. A total of over 70 untreated early-stage non-small cell lung cancer patients served as donors. This chain links TRBV5-1 with TRBJ2-1, with 14 bases lining up with TRBD2. This specimen was PBMCs, taken at surgery. This sequence was found in a male donor with early-stage non-small cell lung cancer. This CDR3 is CASSLDRTSGGLDEQFF. CDR3 in DNA: TGCGCCAGCAGCTTGGATCGGACTAGCGGGGGGTTGGATGAGCAGTTCTTC. Looking up the rest from reference TRBV5-1 and TRBJ2-1 gives the full variable domain: KAGVTQTPRYLIKTRGQQVTLSCSPISGHRSVSWYQQTPGQGLQFLFEYFSETQRNKGNFPGRFSGRQFSNSRSEMNVSTLELGDSALYLCASSLDRTSGGLDEQFFGPGTRLTVL.